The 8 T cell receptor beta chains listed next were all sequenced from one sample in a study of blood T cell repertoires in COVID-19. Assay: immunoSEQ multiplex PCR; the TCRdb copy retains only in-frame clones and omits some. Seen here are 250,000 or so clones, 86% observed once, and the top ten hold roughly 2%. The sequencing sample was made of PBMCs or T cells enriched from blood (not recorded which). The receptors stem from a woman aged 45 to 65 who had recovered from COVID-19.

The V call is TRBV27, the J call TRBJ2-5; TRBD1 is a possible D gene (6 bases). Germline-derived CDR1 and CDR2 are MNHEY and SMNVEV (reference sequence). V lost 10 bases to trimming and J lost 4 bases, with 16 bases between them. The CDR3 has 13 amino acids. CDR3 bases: TGTGCCACCCAGAGACAGGTCGGAGAGACCCAGTACTTC. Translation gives CATQRQVGETQYF.

CDR3 coding DNA: TGTGCCAGCAGTAGACAGGGGTACGGAAACACCATATATTTT. Protein product: CASSRQGYGNTIYF. The rearrangement uses TRBV6-5 and TRBJ1-3, with 8 bases lining up with TRBD1. The CDR3 is 14 amino acids. From germline, CDR1 is MNHEY and CDR2 SVGAGI. Germline trimming cut 5 bases from V and 4 bases from J; bases unmatched to any gene: 4.

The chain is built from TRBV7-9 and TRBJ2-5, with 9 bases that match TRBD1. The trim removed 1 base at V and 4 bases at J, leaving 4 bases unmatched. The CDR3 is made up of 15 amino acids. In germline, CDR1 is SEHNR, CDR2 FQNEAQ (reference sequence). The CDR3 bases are TGTGCCAGCAGCTTAGGGGGGACAGGGTCAGAGACCCAGTACTTC. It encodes CASSLGGTGSETQYF.

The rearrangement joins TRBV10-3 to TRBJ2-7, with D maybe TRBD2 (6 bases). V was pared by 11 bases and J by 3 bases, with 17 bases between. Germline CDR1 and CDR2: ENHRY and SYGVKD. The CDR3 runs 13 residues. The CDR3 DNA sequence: TGTGCCGCTGGGGACTCATCCTACTACGAGCAGTACTTC. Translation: CAAGDSSYYEQYF.

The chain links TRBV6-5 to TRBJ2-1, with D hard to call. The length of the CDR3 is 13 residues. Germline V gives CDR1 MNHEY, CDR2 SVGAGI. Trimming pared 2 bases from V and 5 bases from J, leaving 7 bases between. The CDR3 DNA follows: TGTGCCAGCAGTTACGGCGGAAACAATGAGCAGTTCTTC. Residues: CASSYGGNNEQFF.

The CDR3 DNA sequence: TGCGCCAGCAGCGCCCAGGGAAATTCACCCCTCCACTTT. Protein sequence: CASSAQGNSPLHF. The chain uses TRBV4-3 and TRBJ1-6, with D possibly being TRBD1 (5 bases). The V end lost 5 bases, the J end lost 7 bases, and 9 bases lay between the germline ends. The CDR3 consists of 13 residues. Germline CDR1 LGHNA, CDR2 YSLEER.

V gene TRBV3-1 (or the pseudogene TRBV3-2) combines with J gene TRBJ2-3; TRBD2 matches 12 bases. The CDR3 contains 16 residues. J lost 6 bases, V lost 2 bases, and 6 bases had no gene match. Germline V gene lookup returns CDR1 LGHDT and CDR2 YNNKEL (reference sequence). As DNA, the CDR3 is TGTGCCAGCAGCCAAAAGACTAGCGGGGGCCACGATACGCAGTATTTT. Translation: CASSQKTSGGHDTQYF.

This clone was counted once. CDR3 DNA: TGTGCCAGCAGTGAACACCCGGGACAGGGTCGACAGCCCCAGCATTTT. Its protein product is CASSEHPGQGRQPQHF. The gene calls are TRBV6-1 and TRBJ1-5, with TRBD1 matching 9 bases. CDR1 MNHNS and CDR2 SASEGT come from the germline V gene. Germline trimming cut 2 bases from V and 7 bases from J; bases unmatched to any gene: 9. The CDR3 runs to 16 residues.